This TCR beta chain was recovered during a study of T cells in localized non-small cell lung cancer. In regard to this clone: Its antigen is still unknown.

The repertoire was sequenced with immunoSEQ multiplex PCR; TCRdb's copy has only in-frame clones and lacks some. Among about 82,000 clones listed, around 80% were seen once. Findings of the study overall: The study found T cell clonality highest in uninvolved adjacent lung, above tumor. There were a median roughly 60 of the top 100 tumor clones appearing in adjacent lung. Longer overall survival accompanied higher blood T cell density. Since sequencing was restricted to only one region of the tumor, intratumor heterogeneity remains a possibility.

The source is a man between 40 and 70 years old with stage II squamous cell lung carcinoma. The sample in question was PBMCs, obtained before any cancer treatment.

The chain's CDR3 is CASGYGTGMIAGELFF. For the CDR3, the DNA is TGTGCTAGTGGGTACGGGACAGGGATGATCGCCGGGGAGCTGTTTTTT. This rearrangement joins TRBV12-5 to TRBJ2-2; TRBD1 matches 9 bases. The CDR3 is 16 amino acids. Trimming cost V 6 bases and J 6 bases; bases outside gene matches: 11. Per the germline V gene, CDR1 is LGHNT and CDR2 is FRNRAP.